The clone carrying this T cell receptor (beta chain) was seen only a few times. These data come from a study of cytomegalovirus exposure and HLA in healthy donors. This CDR3 comprises 13 residues. V shed 5 bases and J shed 2 bases, with 12 bases lying between them. Germline loops: CDR1 GTSNPN, CDR2 SVGIG (reference sequence). In the PCR, 60 Vbeta and 13 Jbeta primers were used. Repertoires were generated with immunoSEQ multiplex PCR, while TCRdb's copy carries only in-frame clones and drops some. The profile shows 150,000 to 200,000 clones, 80% to 90% of them singletons. This chain connects TRBV30 to TRBJ1-2; no clear D gene. This receptor was taken from a man aged 50 to 59 in good health and CMV-seropositive. The source material was PBMCs. CDR3 coding DNA: TGTGCCTGGGCCTTACAGACGAACTATGGCTACACCTTC. Its translation: CAWALQTNYGYTF.